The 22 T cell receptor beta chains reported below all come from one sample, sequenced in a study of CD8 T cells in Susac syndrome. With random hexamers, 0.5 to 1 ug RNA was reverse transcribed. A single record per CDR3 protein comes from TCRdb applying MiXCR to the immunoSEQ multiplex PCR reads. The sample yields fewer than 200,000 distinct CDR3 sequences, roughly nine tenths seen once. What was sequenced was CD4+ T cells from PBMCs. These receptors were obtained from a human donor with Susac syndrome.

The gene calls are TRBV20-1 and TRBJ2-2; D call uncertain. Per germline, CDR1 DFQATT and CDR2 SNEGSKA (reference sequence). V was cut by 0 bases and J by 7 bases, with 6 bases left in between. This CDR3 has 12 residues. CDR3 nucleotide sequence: TGCAGTGCTAGAGATCCCGGCGGGGAGCTGTTTTTT. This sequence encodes CSARDPGGELFF.

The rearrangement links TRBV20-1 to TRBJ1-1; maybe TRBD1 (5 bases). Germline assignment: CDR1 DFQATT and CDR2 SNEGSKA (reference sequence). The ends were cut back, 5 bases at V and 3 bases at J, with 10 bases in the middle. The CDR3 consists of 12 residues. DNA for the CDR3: TGCAGTGCTTTGGGGGGAGACACTGAAGCTTTCTTT. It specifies CSALGGDTEAFF.

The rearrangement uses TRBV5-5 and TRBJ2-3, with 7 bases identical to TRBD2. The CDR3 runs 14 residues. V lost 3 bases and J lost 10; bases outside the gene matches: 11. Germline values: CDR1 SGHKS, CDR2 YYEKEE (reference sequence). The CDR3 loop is CASSSRDYLLSQYF. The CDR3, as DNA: TGTGCCAGCAGCTCTCGGGACTACCTGTTATCGCAGTATTTT.

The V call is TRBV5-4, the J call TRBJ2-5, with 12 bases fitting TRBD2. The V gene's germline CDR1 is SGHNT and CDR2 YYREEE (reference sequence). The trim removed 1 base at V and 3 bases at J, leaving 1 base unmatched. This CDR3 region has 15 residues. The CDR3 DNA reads TGTGCCAGCAGCTTGCTAGCGGGGGGGAAAGAGACCCAGTACTTC. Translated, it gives CASSLLAGGKETQYF. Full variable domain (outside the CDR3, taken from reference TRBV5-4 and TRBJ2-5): ETGVTQSPTHLIKTRGQQVTLRCSSQSGHNTVSWYQQALGQGPQFIFQYYREEENGRGNFPPRFSGLQFPNYSSELNVNALELDDSALYLCASSLLAGGKETQYFGPGTRLLVL.

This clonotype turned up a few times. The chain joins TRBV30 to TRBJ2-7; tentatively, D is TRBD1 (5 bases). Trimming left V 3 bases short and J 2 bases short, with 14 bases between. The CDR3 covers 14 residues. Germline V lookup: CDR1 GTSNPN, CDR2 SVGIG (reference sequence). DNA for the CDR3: TGTGCCTGGAGCCAGGGTTTGTTGCCCTACGAGCAGTACTTC. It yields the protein CAWSQGLLPYEQYF.

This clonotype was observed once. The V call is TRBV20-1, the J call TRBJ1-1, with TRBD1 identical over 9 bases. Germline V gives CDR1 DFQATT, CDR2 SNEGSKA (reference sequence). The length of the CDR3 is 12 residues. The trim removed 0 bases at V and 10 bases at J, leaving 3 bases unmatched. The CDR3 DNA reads TGCAGTGCTAGAGATCAGGACAGGGGAGCTTTCTTT. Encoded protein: CSARDQDRGAFF.

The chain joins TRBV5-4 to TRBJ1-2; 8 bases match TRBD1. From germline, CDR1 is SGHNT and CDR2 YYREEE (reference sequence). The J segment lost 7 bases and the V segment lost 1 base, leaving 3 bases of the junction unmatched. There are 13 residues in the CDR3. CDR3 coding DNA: TGTGCCAGCAGCTTGCAGGGGGCGGGTGGCTACACCTTC. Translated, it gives CASSLQGAGGYTF.

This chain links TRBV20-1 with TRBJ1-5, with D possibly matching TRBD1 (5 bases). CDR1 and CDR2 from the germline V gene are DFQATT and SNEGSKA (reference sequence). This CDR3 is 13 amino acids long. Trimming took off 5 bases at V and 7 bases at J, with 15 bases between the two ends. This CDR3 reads CSAPGQGGQPQHF. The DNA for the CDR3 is TGCAGTGCTCCCGGGCAGGGTGGCCAGCCCCAGCATTTT.

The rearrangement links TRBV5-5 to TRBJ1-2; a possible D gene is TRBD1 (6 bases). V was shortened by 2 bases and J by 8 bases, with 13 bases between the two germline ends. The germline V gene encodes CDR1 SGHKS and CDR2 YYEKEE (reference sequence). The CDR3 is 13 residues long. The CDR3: CASSLQGVEGYTF. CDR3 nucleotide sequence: TGTGCCAGCAGCTTACAGGGAGTAGAGGGCTACACCTTC.

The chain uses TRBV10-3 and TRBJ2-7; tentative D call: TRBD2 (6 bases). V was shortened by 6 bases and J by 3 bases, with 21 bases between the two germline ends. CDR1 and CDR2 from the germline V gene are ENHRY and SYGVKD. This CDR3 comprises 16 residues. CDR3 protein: CAIRASSGDSGYEQYF. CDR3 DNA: TGTGCCATCAGAGCCTCCAGTGGGGATAGCGGCTACGAGCAGTACTTC.

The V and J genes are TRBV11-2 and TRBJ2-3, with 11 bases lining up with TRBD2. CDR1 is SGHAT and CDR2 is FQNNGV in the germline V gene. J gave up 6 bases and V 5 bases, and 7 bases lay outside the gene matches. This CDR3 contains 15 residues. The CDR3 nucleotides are TGTGCCAGCAGCCCACTAGCGGGAGTATCCGATACGCAGTATTTT. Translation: CASSPLAGVSDTQYF.

CDR3: CASLLGISGNTIYF. The CDR3 DNA reads as TGTGCCAGTCTCCTAGGGATCTCTGGAAACACCATATATTTT. The rearrangement joins TRBV7-2 to TRBJ1-3, with D unclear. Germline V CDR1 and CDR2: SGHTA, FQGNSA. This CDR3 has 14 residues. V was cut by 9 bases and J by 0 bases, with 12 bases left in between.

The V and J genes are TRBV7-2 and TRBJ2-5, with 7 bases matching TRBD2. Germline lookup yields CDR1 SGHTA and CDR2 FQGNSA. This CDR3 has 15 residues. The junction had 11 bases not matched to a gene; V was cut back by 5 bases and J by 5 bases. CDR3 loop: CASSTRSGTGETQYF. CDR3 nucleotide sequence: TGTGCCAGCAGCACCCGGAGCGGGACCGGGGAGACCCAGTACTTC. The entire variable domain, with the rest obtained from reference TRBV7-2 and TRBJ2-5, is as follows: GAGVSQSPSNKVTEKGKDVELRCDPISGHTALYWYRQSLGQGLEFLIYFQGNSAPDKSGLPSDRFSAERTGGSVSTLTIQRTQQEDSAVYLCASSTRSGTGETQYFGPGTRLLVL.

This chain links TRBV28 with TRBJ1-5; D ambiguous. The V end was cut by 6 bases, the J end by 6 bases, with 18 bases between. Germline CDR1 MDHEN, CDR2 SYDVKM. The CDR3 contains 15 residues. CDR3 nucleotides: TGTGCCAGCAGCCCGAGTGGCCCCATCATTCAGCCCCAGCATTTT. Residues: CASSPSGPIIQPQHF.

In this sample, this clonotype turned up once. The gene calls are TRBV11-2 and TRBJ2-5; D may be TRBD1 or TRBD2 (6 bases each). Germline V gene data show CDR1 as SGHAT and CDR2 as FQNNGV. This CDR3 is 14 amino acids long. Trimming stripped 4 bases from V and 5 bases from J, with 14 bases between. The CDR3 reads CASSSRGVGETQYF. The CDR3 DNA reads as TGTGCCAGCAGCTCAAGGGGGGTGGGGGAGACCCAGTACTTC.

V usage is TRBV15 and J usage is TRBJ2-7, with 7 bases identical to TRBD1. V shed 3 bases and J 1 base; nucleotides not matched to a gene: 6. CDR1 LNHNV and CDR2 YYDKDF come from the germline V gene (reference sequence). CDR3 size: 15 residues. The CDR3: CATSSAPGQSYEQYF. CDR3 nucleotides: TGTGCCACCAGCAGTGCCCCGGGACAGTCCTACGAGCAGTACTTC. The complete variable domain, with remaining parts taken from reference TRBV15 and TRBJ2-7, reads DAMVIQNPRYQVTQFGKPVTLSCSQTLNHNVMYWYQQKSSQAPKLLFHYYDKDFNNEADTPDNFQSRRPNTSFCFLDIRSPGLGDTAMYLCATSSAPGQSYEQYFGPGTRLTVT.

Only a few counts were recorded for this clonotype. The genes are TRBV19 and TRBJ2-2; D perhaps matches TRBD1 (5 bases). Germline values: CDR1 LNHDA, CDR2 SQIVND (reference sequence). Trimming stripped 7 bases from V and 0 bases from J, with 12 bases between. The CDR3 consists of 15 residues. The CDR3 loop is CASTRGASNTGELFF. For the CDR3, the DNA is TGTGCCAGTACCCGTGGGGCCTCGAACACCGGGGAGCTGTTTTTT.

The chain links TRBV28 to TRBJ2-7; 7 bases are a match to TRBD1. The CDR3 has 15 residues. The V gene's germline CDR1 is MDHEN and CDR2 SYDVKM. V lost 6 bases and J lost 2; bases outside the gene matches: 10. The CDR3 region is CASRKGGQDPYEQYF. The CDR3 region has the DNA TGTGCCAGCAGGAAGGGCGGACAGGACCCCTACGAGCAGTACTTC.

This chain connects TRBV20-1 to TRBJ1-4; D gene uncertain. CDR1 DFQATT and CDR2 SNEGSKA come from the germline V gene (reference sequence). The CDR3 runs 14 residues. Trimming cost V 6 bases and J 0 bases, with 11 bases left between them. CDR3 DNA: TGCAGTGCATCCCCCTCGGCAACTAATGAAAAACTGTTTTTT. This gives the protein CSASPSATNEKLFF.

CDR3 DNA: TGTGCCAGCAGCCCCGGGACCAAATACCAATTCAATTCACCCCTCCACTTT. It translates to CASSPGTKYQFNSPLHF. The V gene is TRBV7-9, the J gene TRBJ1-6, with D possibly being TRBD1 (5 bases). Trimming cost V 5 bases and J 7 bases, with 21 bases left between them. The V gene's germline CDR1 is SEHNR and CDR2 FQNEAQ (reference sequence). CDR3 length: 17 amino acids.

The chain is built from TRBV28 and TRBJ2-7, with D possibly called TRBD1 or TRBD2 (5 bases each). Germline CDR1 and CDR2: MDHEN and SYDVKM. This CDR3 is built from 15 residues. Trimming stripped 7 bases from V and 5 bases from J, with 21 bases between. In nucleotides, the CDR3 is TGTGCCAGCACCCCCGGGACGGGTACTCTAGACGAGCAGTACTTC. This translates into CASTPGTGTLDEQYF.

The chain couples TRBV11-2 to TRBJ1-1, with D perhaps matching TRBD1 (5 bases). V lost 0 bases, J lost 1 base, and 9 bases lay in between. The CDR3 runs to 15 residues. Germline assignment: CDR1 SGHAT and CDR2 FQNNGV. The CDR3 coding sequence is TGTGCCAGCAGCTTAGATCCGGGACCGAACACTGAAGCTTTCTTT. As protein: CASSLDPGPNTEAFF.